This T cell receptor (beta chain) originates from a study of PD-L1 blockade in urothelial cancer (dated by TCRdb to about 2017). The study in broad terms: All patients started therapy around 2014 and received atezolizumab 1,200 mg intravenously every 3 weeks. About 85% of the roughly 29 patients were males with bladder-origin urothelial cancer, and about 65% of the 29 reported a prior smoking history. An ECOG performance status of 0 or 1 was recorded for the patients, and 0 to 3 prior chemotherapy regimens had been received by the patients. Blood samples were analyzed 3 weeks after the start of treatment (second dose) and 6 weeks after the start of treatment. Blood samples gave a median of about 130,000 T cells and roughly 83,000 unique TCRs, with a median clonality of 0.080. The study, an exploratory multi-omic analysis, examined somatic, immune and clinical correlates of response to PD-L1 blockade with atezolizumab in urothelial cancer. Pretreatment tumor samples, along with matched peripheral blood serially collected before and after atezolizumab treatment, were subjected to TCR sequencing. Durable clinical benefit was defined as a progression-free survival longer than 6 months, and TCR features were additionally tested against progression-free survival and overall survival. Whole exome sequencing and RNA sequencing of pretreatment tumors were performed alongside TCR sequencing in the same patients. Durable clinical benefit was achieved by nine patients and was not achieved by 20 patients. Pretreatment blood TCR-seq was available for around 29 patients, at least one posttreatment blood collection was obtained for approximately 25 patients, and tumor TCR-seq was available for approximately 25 patients. The full study reports these points: Because the sample size was small (n ≈ 30) and many exploratory analyses were performed, the results are intended to be hypothesis-generating. Patients with durable benefit showed greater expansion of tumor-associated TCR clones in peripheral blood 3 weeks after starting treatment (n ≈ 20, p = 0.022). Improved progression-free and overall survival was found to be associated with pretreatment peripheral blood TCR clonality below the median.

Synthetic TCR analog templates were spiked into each PCR so that absolute template abundance could be estimated from read counts. Using the immunoSEQ assay, TCRbeta CDR3 regions were amplified from genomic DNA with bias-controlled V and J gene primers. Sequencing of rearranged TCRbeta segments was done at approximately 20X coverage. The authors processed their data as follows. Sequencing errors were corrected by clustering and CDR3s were annotated against IMGT to assign V, D and J genes. Downstream analyses used only productive TCRbeta rearrangements and left out out-of-frame or stop-codon sequences. Clonality was calculated as one minus the Shannon entropy normalized by the log of the number of unique productive sequences. Fisher's exact test with Benjamini-Hochberg correction, using a cutoff of adjusted p below 0.01, was how clones that differed between time points or between blood and tumor were identified. The source is immuneACCESS, and TCRdb retained only in-frame sequences with V and J called. Part of the clones is not carried over; for the studies checked, unresolved V genes explain less than half of this, and the remainder is unexplained. The V and J calls and clone size were taken over from that table, and D and trimming were inferred from the DNA. In this sample the table shows about 22,000 clones, 90% of which occur a single time. The top ten constitute approximately 16% of the sample.

To note about this clone: Its target antigen remains unknown. Base qualities are not at hand, and no much larger clone is one base apart.

A total of 25 to 30 patients with locally advanced or metastatic urothelial carcinoma, treated at Memorial Sloan Kettering on a trial protocol, made up the cohort. Peripheral blood mononuclear cells were collected pretreatment and during treatment, with between 1 and 8 total time points obtained per patient. The Qiagen DNeasy Blood extraction kit was used to purify genomic DNA from total PBMCs and tumor samples. PBMCs were collected pretreatment and during treatment and were isolated and stored as previously described. The sequence was obtained from a woman aged 60 to 75 with urothelial cancer. The specimen comprised PBMCs, sampled around atezolizumab (anti-PD-L1) treatment.

The nucleotide sequence reads as follows: TGTGCCAGCAGCCAAGACACTTACTCAAACATTCAGTACTTC. This is translated as CASSQDTYSNIQYF. The sequence is built from TRBV14 and TRBJ2-4; confidence is insufficient to name the D gene. The CDR3 runs 14 amino acids, cysteine and phenylalanine included. The DNA shown is the 42-base CDR3, in frame from base 1. CDR1 and CDR2, looked up from the germline V gene, are SGHDN and FVKESK. Between the V and J ends, shortened by 0 bases and 6 bases respectively, the junction contains 9 bases.